This TCR beta chain is from a study of T cell responses to AZD1222 COVID-19 vaccine. Study-level results: Possibly, clonal diversity was underestimated; donors were largely white British and included more females.

This clone was counted only a few times. Its antigen remains unknown. The CDR3 spans 15 residues. V was clipped by 0 bases and J by 0 bases, with 6 bases between them. Per the germline V gene, CDR1 is GTSNPN and CDR2 is SVGIG (reference sequence). Clones were read by immunoSEQ multiplex PCR, and TCRdb kept only the in-frame ones, dropping some. The sample has around 45,000 clones, around 80% seen once; the top ten hold about a fifth. The clonotype was recovered from an adult who received the MenACWY meningococcal vaccine as a control. Sample: peripheral blood, taken 28 days after the second dose of the MenACWY control vaccine. The chain is built from TRBV30 and TRBJ1-6; D is unclear. The CDR3 reads CAWSVWSSYNSPLHF. The CDR3 coding sequence is TGTGCCTGGAGTGTTTGGAGCTCCTATAATTCACCCCTCCACTTT.